The rows below give T cell receptor beta chains drawn from one sample of a study of blood T cells in healthy people across ages. TCRdb re-analysed the 5' RACE reads in MiXCR, keeping a single row per CDR3 protein. The table shows some 1.1 million distinct CDR3 sequences, with 35% to 45% occurring only once. The sample taken for sequencing was blood. The source is a man aged 18 to 29 in good health. CDR3s include the opening cysteine and the closing phenylalanine or tryptophan. The D gene is left open where the match is weak. Size values are once, few and many counts, or a class for expanded clones, and some rows have none.

abundance	d_gene	v_gene	j_gene	CDR3nt	CDR3aa
NA	NA	TRBV25-1	TRBJ2-5	TGTGCCAGCAGTCCCGGGCGTAAAGAGACCCAGTACTTC	CASSPGRKETQYF
many	NA	TRBV7-2	TRBJ1-5	TGCGCCAGCAGCTTGGGACGAAATAGCAATCAGCCCCAGCATTTT	CASSLGRNSNQPQHF
many	TRBD2	TRBV6-4	TRBJ2-3	TGTGCCAGCAGTGACTCGACTAGCGGGGGAGATACGCAGTATTTT	CASSDSTSGGDTQYF
few	NA	TRBV7-9	TRBJ1-4	TGTGCCAGCAGCTTAGGCGCGGACGGCAATGAAAAACTGTTTTTT	CASSLGADGNEKLFF
once	NA	TRBV25-1	TRBJ2-3	TGTGCCAGCCGGGGCCCGTTGAGGACAGATACGCAGTATTTT	CASRGPLRTDTQYF
few	NA	TRBV19	TRBJ1-5	TGTGCCAGTAGTATGGATGGGGGGGCAGAATATAGCAATCAGCCCCAGCATTTT	CASSMDGGAEYSNQPQHF
NA	TRBD2	TRBV20-1	TRBJ2-3	TGCAGTGCCCAAACCCGGCGGGGGGCTAGAAAACGCCGCGACACAGATACGCAGTATTTT	CSAQTRRGARKRRDTDTQYF
NA	NA	TRBV6-5	TRBJ1-3	TGTGCCAGCAGTTACTCATGGAGCTCTGGAAACACCATATATTTT	CASSYSWSSGNTIYF
NA	NA	TRBV6-2/TRBV6-3	TRBJ2-5	TGTGCCAGCAGGGGTGGAGGGTACCAAGAGACCCAGTACTTC	CASRGGGYQETQYF
few	TRBD1	TRBV5-6	TRBJ1-4	TGTGCCAGCAGCGACAAAAATCGACAGGGGACTAATGAAAAACTGTTTTTT	CASSDKNRQGTNEKLFF
NA	NA	TRBV2	TRBJ1-2	TGTGCCAGCAGTCAGGGAGGATCCGATCCAGCTAACTATGGCTACACCTTC	CASSQGGSDPANYGYTF
NA	NA	TRBV29-1	TRBJ1-1	TGCAGCGTTGAAGATCTGGTCACTGAAGCTTTCTTT	CSVEDLVTEAFF
few	TRBD2	TRBV20-1	TRBJ2-1	TGCAGTGCTAGGCCCGGCCTCTCTAGCGGGGGAAGCTCCTACAATGAGCAGTTCTTC	CSARPGLSSGGSSYNEQFF
NA	NA	TRBV6-4	TRBJ2-1	TGTGCCAGCAGTGACCGCCCAGGGAATGAGCAGTTCTTC	CASSDRPGNEQFF
few	NA	TRBV14	TRBJ1-2	TGTGCCAGCAGCCAGACAGTGACTAACTATGGCTACACCTTC	CASSQTVTNYGYTF
few	NA	TRBV21-1	TRBJ1-1	TGTGCCAGCAGCAAATTCACAAGGGAGGGGACTGAAGCTTTCTTT	CASSKFTREGTEAFF
NA	TRBD1	TRBV12-5	TRBJ2-7	TGTGCTAGCCAGTGGACAGGTTACAATGAGCAGTACTTC	CASQWTGYNEQYF
NA	NA	TRBV5-1	TRBJ1-5	TGCGCCAGCAGGCAGGCGGAATATAGCAATCAGCCCCAGCATTTT	CASRQAEYSNQPQHF
NA	NA	TRBV15	TRBJ1-1	TGTGCCACCAGCAGAGATGCCGCACGGGTCACTGAAGCTTTCTTT	CATSRDAARVTEAFF
NA	NA	TRBV12-3/TRBV12-4	TRBJ1-1	TGTGCCAGCAGCCCGAGTCAAGCCGGGAACACTGAAGCTTTCTTT	CASSPSQAGNTEAFF
NA	NA	TRBV4-3	TRBJ2-2	TGCGCCAGCAGCCAAGCCTCAGGGTCGCGCGCGTGGTCGCACACCGGGGAGCTGTTTTTT	CASSQASGSRAWSHTGELFF
once	NA	TRBV6-6	TRBJ1-2	TGTGCCAGCAGTTACATAACGGAGGGGGGCTACACCTTC	CASSYITEGGYTF
many	TRBD2	TRBV2	TRBJ2-3	TGTGCCAGCAGTGAGGGGACTAGCGGCCTCACAGATACGCAGTATTTT	CASSEGTSGLTDTQYF
few	TRBD1	TRBV10-3	TRBJ1-2	TGTGCCACCGACAGGGGAGGCGGGACCTCTAACTATGGCTACACCTTC	CATDRGGGTSNYGYTF
NA	TRBD2	TRBV20-1	TRBJ2-1	TGCAGTACTAGCGGGGGCCGATTGGGCTCCTACAATGAGCAGTTCTTC	CSTSGGRLGSYNEQFF
NA	NA	TRBV20-1	TRBJ2-4	TGCAGTGCGGGAACTGGGGCCAAAAACATTCAGTACTTC	CSAGTGAKNIQYF
NA	NA	TRBV29-1	TRBJ2-1	TGCAGCGCCGAGAGGGGGATTTCCTACAATGAGCAGTTCTTC	CSAERGISYNEQFF
NA	NA	TRBV12-3/TRBV12-4	TRBJ1-2	TGTGCCAGCAGACTACAGGGTGCCTATGACTACACCTTC	CASRLQGAYDYTF
NA	TRBD1	TRBV5-1	TRBJ1-4	TGCGCCAGCAGCCTAGGACAGGGCGTTAATGAAAAACTGTTTTTT	CASSLGQGVNEKLFF
NA	NA	TRBV7-9	TRBJ2-5	TGTGCCAGCAGCCCAACCTACGGGGAGACCCAGTACTTC	CASSPTYGETQYF
once	TRBD1	TRBV6-5	TRBJ2-1	TGTGCCAGCAGGTACCGGGACAGGGGGCTAATCAGGCCCTACAATGAGCAGTTCTTC	CASRYRDRGLIRPYNEQFF
NA	NA	TRBV6-5	TRBJ2-7	TGTGCCAGCAGTTACGAGCTAGCTAACGATGAGCAGTACTTC	CASSYELANDEQYF
many	NA	TRBV29-1	TRBJ2-3	TGCAGCGCCGTACCCCGTACAGATACGCAGTATTTT	CSAVPRTDTQYF
NA	NA	TRBV21-1	TRBJ2-1	TGTGCCAGCAGCATCCGGGACTCTTCCTACAATGAGCAGTTCTTC	CASSIRDSSYNEQFF
few	NA	TRBV10-3	TRBJ2-3	TGTGCCATCAGTGAGGGGGACCTTGCAGATACGCAGTATTTT	CAISEGDLADTQYF
few	NA	TRBV7-9	TRBJ2-3	TGTGCCAGCAGCCCCCCAGAGGGGAGCACAGATACGCAGTATTTT	CASSPPEGSTDTQYF
NA	NA	TRBV6-6	TRBJ1-2	TGTGCCAGCAGTTGGGACACCCTAAGCGATGACTACACCTTC	CASSWDTLSDDYTF
NA	NA	TRBV2	TRBJ2-3	TGTGCCAGCGGTAGGGGGACCTCAGATACGCAGTATTTT	CASGRGTSDTQYF
NA	TRBD1	TRBV6-2/TRBV6-3	TRBJ2-1	TGTGCCAGCAGTCCTCGGGACAGGTACTACAATGAGCAGTTCTTC	CASSPRDRYYNEQFF
few	TRBD1	TRBV12-3/TRBV12-4	TRBJ2-1	TGTGCCAGCAGTCTCACAGGGGCCTTGTACAATGAGCAGTTCTTC	CASSLTGALYNEQFF
few	NA	TRBV6-6	TRBJ2-3	TGTGCCAGCAGCGGGGTGGTGGACACAGATACGCAGTATTTT	CASSGVVDTDTQYF
NA	NA	TRBV7-9	TRBJ1-2	TGTGCCAGCAGCTTAGCTGGGGAATTAGTTGGCTACACCTTC	CASSLAGELVGYTF
once	TRBD1	TRBV4-2	TRBJ1-1	TGTGCCAGCAGCGAGAACAGGGGCCCCCCTGAAGCTTTCTTT	CASSENRGPPEAFF
NA	TRBD1	TRBV20-1	TRBJ2-3	TGCAGTGCCCTGGGACAGGGGGCAGGAGATACGCAGTATTTT	CSALGQGAGDTQYF
NA	TRBD1	TRBV9	TRBJ2-3	TGTGCCAGCAGCGTATGGGGACAGGGAGGAGATACGCAGTATTTT	CASSVWGQGGDTQYF
NA	TRBD1	TRBV10-3	TRBJ1-3	TGTGCCATCAGTGACTCCCGGGACAGCCGAAACACCATATATTTT	CAISDSRDSRNTIYF
NA	TRBD1	TRBV6-5	TRBJ1-2	TGTGCCAGCAGTGTAGGACAGGCCTACTATGGCTACACCTTC	CASSVGQAYYGYTF
NA	TRBD2	TRBV7-3	TRBJ2-6	TGTGCCAGCAGCTCTAGCGGGTCGCTCTCTGGGGCCAACGTCCTGACTTTC	CASSSSGSLSGANVLTF
NA	NA	TRBV7-2	TRBJ2-3	TGTGCCAGCAGCTTACACAGGGCTGGCACAGATACGCAGTATTTT	CASSLHRAGTDTQYF
few	TRBD1	TRBV4-1	TRBJ2-1	TGCGCCAGCAGCCAAGGGAGAGGCAGGGGGTTCTACAATGAGCAGTTCTTC	CASSQGRGRGFYNEQFF
NA	TRBD2	TRBV9	TRBJ2-3	TGTGCCAGCAGTGCCCGAGCGGGGTTCCCCTCTAGCACAGATACGCAGTATTTT	CASSARAGFPSSTDTQYF
NA	TRBD2	TRBV5-1	TRBJ2-3	TGCGCCAGCAGCACTGGGACTAGCGGCACAGATACGCAGTATTTT	CASSTGTSGTDTQYF
NA	NA	TRBV20-1	TRBJ1-5	TGCAGTGCTAGATCGGGGACGTCAACTCAGCCCCAGCATTTT	CSARSGTSTQPQHF
NA	NA	TRBV6-1	TRBJ2-1	TGTGCCAGCAGTGATCTGGGACTCAACAATGAGCAGTTCTTC	CASSDLGLNNEQFF
NA	NA	TRBV9	TRBJ2-3	TGTGCCAGCAGCCCTTTGGTAGGGAGCACAGATACGCAGTATTTT	CASSPLVGSTDTQYF